This T cell receptor beta chain derives from a study of Graves' ophthalmopathy and Graves' hyperthyroidism (dated by TCRdb to 2016 to 2019). With regard to the full study: Peripheral blood samples were taken at the time of initial diagnosis, before any treatment was given. An independent validation cohort comprised roughly 20 hyperthyroidism patients and about 16 patients who later progressed from hyperthyroidism to ophthalmopathy. In five or six hyperthyroidism patients, T-cell repertoires of thyroid tissue and blood were compared. The 100 discovery patients were divided at random into training and test sets in a 7:3 ratio. A discovery set of 100 patients (roughly 43 ophthalmopathy, just over 55 stable hyperthyroidism) was enrolled to explore V-J signatures distinguishing ophthalmopathy from hyperthyroidism. Once sampling was done, hyperthyroidism patients were given methimazole at a starting dose of 30 mg daily, while ophthalmopathy patients were given high-dose intravenous methylprednisolone. In total, 135 blood samples were TCR-sequenced: under 45 ophthalmopathy, 75 hyperthyroidism and approximately 17 hyperthyroidism-to-ophthalmopathy patients. TCR beta repertoire signatures were used to distinguish Graves' ophthalmopathy from Graves' hyperthyroidism and to predict progression to ophthalmopathy.

Notes on this clonotype: The antigen this receptor binds is unknown. No much larger clone exists at a distance of one base, and base qualities are not known.

The CDR3 numbers 14 residues from cysteine through phenylalanine. Left in the record is the CDR3 DNA by itself, 42 bases read in frame from the first base. The junction shows trimming of 6 bases on V and 4 bases on J, and the gene matches do not reach 6 bases of it. General findings and caveats noted by the study authors: No statistical method was used to set the sample size in advance, and the investigators knew which group each participant was assigned to. In validation, the model predicted ophthalmopathy progression with over 60% sensitivity and 72.22% specificity; roughly 11 predicted patients were CT-confirmed with GO in a median of around 6 months. Most expanded thyroid clonotypes with a frequency above 0.001 also appeared in blood, which suggests that blood repertoires may reflect the immune response in the thyroid. The 13-signature model separated ophthalmopathy from stable hyperthyroidism with roughly 88% sensitivity and just under 84% specificity in cross-validation, and 80%/75% in the test set.

TCR beta CDR3 regions were amplified from RNA transcripts for repertoire sequencing. A first-round RT-PCR used HTBI primers with the Qiagen OneStep RT-PCR kit, followed by a second-round multiplex PCR, size selection and purification. Sequencing of the libraries was carried out on an Illumina HiSeq2000 in paired-end mode with 100 bp reads. Concerning the study's data processing: SOAPnuke was used to process the reads, throwing out any read that had adapters, had uncalled bases, had a mean Phred below 15, or lacked an exact constant-primer or identifier match. COPE v1.2.5 was used to merge high-quality paired reads. Clonotypes were defined as unique nucleotide sequences and were aligned to IMGT TRB V, D and J references using MiTCR v1.1. The analysis was limited to V-J combinations with a frequency above 0.0001, which together covered around 99% of the repertoires. For each V-J combination, a TCR clonal expansion and chaos score was defined as F50 clonal expansion divided by the chaos observed in the TCRdist matrix. Welch's t-statistics and random forest were used to reduce the features to roughly 14 V-J combinations, which were then used as input to a naive Bayes classifier. The similarity between thyroid and blood repertoires was quantified using the Morisita-Horn index. Using fastp trimming at Q25 and MiXCR clonotype assembly, TCRdb reanalyzed the public sequencing data and kept in-frame beta chains. Entries are consolidated by CDR3 protein sequence, retaining the most common genes and DNA. TCRdb's processing, not the study's, gives the V and J calls here. The sample records roughly 410,000 distinct CDR3 sequences, over 15% of which are singletons. The ten largest clones capture roughly 7% of the sample.

Stable hyperthyroidism was defined as no progression to ophthalmopathy within 18 months of follow-up. Patients with hyperthyroidism were aged 18 to 65 years, had been newly diagnosed, and had a disease duration of less than 2 months. Patients with other autoimmune diseases, uncontrolled infections, pregnancy or lactation were excluded. Diagnosis was based on clinical symptoms, serum thyroxine, TRAb, thyroid ultrasound and orbital computed tomography. PBMCs were isolated from approximately 10 ml of fresh peripheral blood by Ficoll-Paque density gradient centrifugation. Total RNA was extracted with Trizol reagent and quality-checked on an Agilent 2100 Bioanalyzer.

The V and J genes are TRBV12-3 or TRBV12-4 and TRBJ1-2; 9 bases in the middle match TRBD1. Sequencing was carried out using peripheral blood. This receptor was taken from a woman under 30 with stable Graves' hyperthyroidism. Donor details come from another sample of the same person, matched by shared clones. The nucleotide sequence is given as TGTGCCAGCAGAAAGACAGGGGGAGCCTATGGCTACACCTTC. Translation gives CASRKTGGAYGYTF.